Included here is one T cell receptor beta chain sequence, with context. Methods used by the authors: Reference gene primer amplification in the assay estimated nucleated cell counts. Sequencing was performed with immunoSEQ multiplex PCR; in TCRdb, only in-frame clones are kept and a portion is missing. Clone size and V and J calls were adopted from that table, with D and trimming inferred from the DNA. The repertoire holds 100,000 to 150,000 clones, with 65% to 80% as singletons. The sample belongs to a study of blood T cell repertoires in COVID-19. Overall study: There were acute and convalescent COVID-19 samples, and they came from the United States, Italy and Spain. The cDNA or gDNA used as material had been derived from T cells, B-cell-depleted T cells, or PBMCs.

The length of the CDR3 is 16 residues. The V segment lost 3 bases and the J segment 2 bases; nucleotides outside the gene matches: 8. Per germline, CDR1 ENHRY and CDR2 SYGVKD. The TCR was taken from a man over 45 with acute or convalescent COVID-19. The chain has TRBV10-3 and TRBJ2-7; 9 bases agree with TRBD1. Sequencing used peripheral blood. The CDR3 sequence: CAISEPGTGLTYEQYF. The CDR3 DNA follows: TGTGCCATCAGTGAACCCGGGACAGGGCTTACCTACGAGCAGTACTTC.